This entry lists 15 T cell receptor beta chains sequenced from one sample in a study of T-cell memory formation after mild COVID-19. TCRdb analysed the 5' RACE reads with MiXCR anew, one entry per CDR3 protein. The sample has approximately 270,000 distinct CDR3 sequences, around 15% seen once. Sequenced material: PBMCs or a T cell subset sorted from them (not recorded which). The receptors were gathered from a man between 18 and 35 years old who had mild COVID-19 (a few samples of this study predate the infection). Cell type and time point are not known.

This clonotype was seen ten or more times. The chain combines TRBV2 with TRBJ2-3; TRBD1 agrees at 12 bases. This CDR3 has 14 amino acids. Germline V gene data show CDR1 as SNHLY and CDR2 as FYNNEI. Trimming at V came to 11 bases and at J to 6 bases, leaving 9 bases not matched to a gene. DNA of the CDR3: TGTGCCCCGAGGGGACAGGGGGCGCCGGATACGCAGTATTTT. Its translation: CAPRGQGAPDTQYF.

V and J are TRBV15 and TRBJ2-5, with TRBD1 matching 7 bases. Germline assignment: CDR1 LNHNV and CDR2 YYDKDF (reference sequence). This CDR3 is built from 15 residues. V lost 5 bases, J lost 4 bases, and 10 bases stayed unmatched. DNA for the CDR3: TGTGCCACCAGCGGGGGACAGTTTGAAGGAGAGACCCAGTACTTC. Protein: CATSGGQFEGETQYF.

This clonotype was picked up a small number of times. The rearrangement links TRBV5-1 to TRBJ2-5, with D tentatively TRBD2 (5 bases). This CDR3 spans 13 amino acids. Germline CDR1 and CDR2: SGHRS and YFSETQ. Trimming took 0 bases from V and 4 from J, leaving 7 bases between them. CDR3 residues: CASSLEDSETQYF. In DNA, the CDR3 is TGCGCCAGCAGCTTGGAGGACTCAGAGACCCAGTACTTC.

In its sample, this clonotype was seen a few times. The chain joins TRBV2 to TRBJ2-3; D perhaps matches TRBD1 (5 bases). The CDR3 totals 14 residues. The V gene lost 4 bases and the J gene lost 4 bases, with 12 bases spanning the gap. Germline V gene data show CDR1 as SNHLY and CDR2 as FYNNEI. The CDR3 bases are TGTGCCAGCAGTGTTATGGGGCCGGCAGATACGCAGTATTTT. Its protein is CASSVMGPADTQYF.

The chain recombines TRBV12-3 or TRBV12-4 with TRBJ1-5, with 7 bases aligning to TRBD1. J lost 4 bases, V lost 6 bases, and 6 bases had no gene match. The CDR3 covers 14 residues. The CDR3 bases are TGTGCCAGCAGCAGGGGGGTTCAGAATCAGCCCCAGCATTTT. This sequence encodes CASSRGVQNQPQHF.

There are many counts of this clonotype. The gene calls are TRBV7-8 and TRBJ1-2; TRBD1 might be the D (6 bases). This CDR3 comprises 14 residues. Per germline, CDR1 SGHVS and CDR2 FQNEAQ. Trimming left V 7 bases short and J 7 bases short, with 19 bases between. Here the CDR3 DNA reads TGTGCCAGCACCCTAGGAGGGGGTGGCGGTGGCTACACCTTC. This translates into CASTLGGGGGGYTF.

The rearrangement links TRBV6-6 to TRBJ2-7, with 7 bases matching TRBD1. The germline V gene encodes CDR1 MNHNY and CDR2 SVGAGI (reference sequence). J gave up 2 bases and V 0 bases, and 4 bases lay outside the gene matches. The CDR3 runs to 15 residues. The CDR3 sequence: CASSYSARGTYEQYF. The CDR3 nucleotides read TGTGCCAGCAGTTACTCGGCCAGGGGGACCTACGAGCAGTACTTC.

The CDR3 DNA reads as TGTGCCAGCATCAGAGGGCGCGTGGGGGCCACTGAGCAGTTCTTC. Translating gives CASIRGRVGATEQFF. This chain joins TRBV7-9 and TRBJ2-1, with D perhaps TRBD1 (6 bases). The CDR3 has 15 amino acids. Germline V gene sequence: CDR1 SEHNR, CDR2 FQNEAQ (reference sequence). V lost 7 bases, J lost 9 bases, and 22 bases lay in between. The complete variable domain, with remaining parts taken from reference TRBV7-9 and TRBJ2-1, reads DTGVSQNPRHKITKRGQNVTFRCDPISEHNRLYWYRQTLGQGPEFLTYFQNEAQLEKSRLLSDRFSAERPKGSFSTLEIQRTEQGDSAMYLCASIRGRVGATEQFFGPGTRLTVL.

This clonotype appeared many times. The chain couples TRBV5-4 to TRBJ2-3; a weak D match, TRBD1 (6 bases). The CDR3 has 16 amino acids. Germline V gene lookup returns CDR1 SGHNT and CDR2 YYREEE (reference sequence). Trimming cost V 2 bases and J 1 base, with 14 bases left between them. CDR3 loop: CASSFRLNRGTDTQYF. The CDR3 DNA sequence: TGTGCCAGCAGCTTTCGACTAAACAGGGGCACAGATACGCAGTATTTT.

V usage is TRBV7-3 and J usage is TRBJ2-1; tentative D call: TRBD2 (7 bases). There are 13 residues in the CDR3. Trimming took off 5 bases at V and 6 bases at J, with 11 bases between the two ends. Germline loops: CDR1 SGHTA, CDR2 FQGTGA. CDR3 DNA sequence: TGTGCCAGCAGCCCGGGGGGCAGCAATGAGCAGTTCTTC. It translates to CASSPGGSNEQFF.

In its sample, this clonotype was seen a few times. V and J are TRBV10-3 and TRBJ2-2; D remains unclear. CDR3 length: 12 amino acids. Germline V gene lookup returns CDR1 ENHRY and CDR2 SYGVKD. Trimming took 6 bases from V and 5 from J, leaving 7 bases between them. The CDR3 loop is CAISQLTGELFF. The CDR3 DNA is TGTGCCATCAGCCAGCTTACCGGGGAGCTGTTTTTT.

This clonotype was counted between two and nine times. The chain recombines TRBV7-2 with TRBJ1-6; D may be TRBD1 (6 bases). The CDR3 consists of 15 residues. Trimming pared 1 base from V and 7 bases from J, leaving 11 bases between. Germline values: CDR1 SGHTA, CDR2 FQGNSA. CDR3 residues: CASSLEQGGNSPLHF. Here the CDR3 DNA reads TGTGCCAGCAGCTTAGAACAGGGAGGAAATTCACCCCTCCACTTT. Complete variable domain (other parts from reference TRBV7-2 and TRBJ1-6): GAGVSQSPSNKVTEKGKDVELRCDPISGHTALYWYRQSLGQGLEFLIYFQGNSAPDKSGLPSDRFSAERTGGSVSTLTIQRTQQEDSAVYLCASSLEQGGNSPLHFGNGTRLTVT.

The V gene is TRBV18, the J gene TRBJ2-1, with 10 bases matching TRBD1. Germline CDR1 KGHSH, CDR2 LQKENI. V lost 6 bases to trimming and J lost 5 bases; unmatched junction nucleotides: 4. This CDR3 has 14 amino acids. The CDR3 is CASSPGTGDNEQFF. In nucleotides, the CDR3 is TGTGCCAGCTCGCCTGGGACAGGGGACAATGAGCAGTTCTTC. The complete variable domain, with remaining parts taken from reference TRBV18 and TRBJ2-1, reads NAGVMQNPRHLVRRRGQEARLRCSPMKGHSHVYWYRQLPEEGLKFMVYLQKENIIDESGMPKERFSAEFPKEGPSILRIQQVVRGDSAAYFCASSPGTGDNEQFFGPGTRLTVL.

This clonotype was counted at least ten times. The CDR3 DNA reads TGTGCCACCAGTCATCGCCTGGGTAATCAGCCCCAGCATTTT. This gives the protein CATSHRLGNQPQHF. The chain is built from TRBV24-1 and TRBJ1-5, with D uncertain. Germline CDR1 reads KGHDR; CDR2 reads SFDVKD. The CDR3 extends over 14 amino acids. Trimming cost V 6 bases and J 4 bases, with 12 bases left between them.

This clonotype was observed a few times. The chain carries TRBV20-1 and TRBJ2-3; the D gene is possibly TRBD1 (6 bases). The V gene's germline CDR1 is DFQATT and CDR2 SNEGSKA (reference sequence). The V end was cut by 1 base, the J end by 5 bases, with 10 bases between. CDR3 length: 13 residues. CDR3 nucleotide sequence: TGCAGTGCTAGAGGGGGGCGGAGAGATACGCAGTATTTT. Translation gives CSARGGRRDTQYF.